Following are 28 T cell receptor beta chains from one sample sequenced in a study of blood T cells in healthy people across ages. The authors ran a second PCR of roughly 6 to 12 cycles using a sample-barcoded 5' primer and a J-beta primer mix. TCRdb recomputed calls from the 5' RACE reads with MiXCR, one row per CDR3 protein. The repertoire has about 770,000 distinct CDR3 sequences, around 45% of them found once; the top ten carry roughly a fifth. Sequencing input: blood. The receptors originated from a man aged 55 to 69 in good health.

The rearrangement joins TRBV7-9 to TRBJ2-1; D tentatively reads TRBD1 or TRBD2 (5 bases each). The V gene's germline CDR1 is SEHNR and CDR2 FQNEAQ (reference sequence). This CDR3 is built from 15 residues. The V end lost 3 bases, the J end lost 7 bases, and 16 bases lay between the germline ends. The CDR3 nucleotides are TGTGCCAGCAGCTTCGGGGACCGGGACCTGAATGAGCAGTTCTTC. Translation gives CASSFGDRDLNEQFF.

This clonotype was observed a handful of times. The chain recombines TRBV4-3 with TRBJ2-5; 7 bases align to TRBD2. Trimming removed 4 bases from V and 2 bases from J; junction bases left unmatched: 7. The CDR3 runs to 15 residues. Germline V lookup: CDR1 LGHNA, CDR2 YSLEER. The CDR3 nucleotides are TGCGCCAGCAGCCCCTCCCTAGCGGAGCAAGAGACCCAGTACTTC. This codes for CASSPSLAEQETQYF.

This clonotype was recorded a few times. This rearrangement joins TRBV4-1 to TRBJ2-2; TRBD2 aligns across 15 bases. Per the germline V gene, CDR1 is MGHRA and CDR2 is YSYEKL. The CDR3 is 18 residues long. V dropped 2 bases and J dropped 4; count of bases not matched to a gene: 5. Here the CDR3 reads CASSQPGLAGGGTGELFF. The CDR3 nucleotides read TGCGCCAGCAGCCAACCGGGACTAGCGGGGGGCGGCACCGGGGAGCTGTTTTTT.

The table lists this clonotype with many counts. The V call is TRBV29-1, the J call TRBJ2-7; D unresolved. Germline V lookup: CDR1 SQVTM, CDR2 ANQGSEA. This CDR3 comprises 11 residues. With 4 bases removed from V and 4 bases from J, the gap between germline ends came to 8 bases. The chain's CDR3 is CSVGSYYEQYF. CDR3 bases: TGCAGCGTTGGCTCCTATTACGAGCAGTACTTC.

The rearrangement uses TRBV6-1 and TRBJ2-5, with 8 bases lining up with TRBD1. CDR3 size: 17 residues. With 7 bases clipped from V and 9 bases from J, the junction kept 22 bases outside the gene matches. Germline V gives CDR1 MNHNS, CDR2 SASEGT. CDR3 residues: CASTPPRGTGDSEAQYF. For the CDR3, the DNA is TGTGCCAGCACCCCTCCACGCGGGACAGGAGACAGCGAGGCCCAGTACTTC.

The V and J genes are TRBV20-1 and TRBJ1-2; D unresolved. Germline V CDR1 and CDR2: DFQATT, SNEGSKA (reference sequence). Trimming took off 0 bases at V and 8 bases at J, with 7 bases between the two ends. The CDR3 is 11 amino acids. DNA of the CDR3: TGCAGTGCTAGAGATCGTGAGGGCTACACCTTC. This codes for CSARDREGYTF.

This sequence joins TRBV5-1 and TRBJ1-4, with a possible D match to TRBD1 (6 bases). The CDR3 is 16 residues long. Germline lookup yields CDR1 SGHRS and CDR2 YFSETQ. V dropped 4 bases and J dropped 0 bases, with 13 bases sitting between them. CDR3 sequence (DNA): TGCGCCAGCAGCCCAGGACAGAAGGCAACTAATGAAAAACTGTTTTTT. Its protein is CASSPGQKATNEKLFF.

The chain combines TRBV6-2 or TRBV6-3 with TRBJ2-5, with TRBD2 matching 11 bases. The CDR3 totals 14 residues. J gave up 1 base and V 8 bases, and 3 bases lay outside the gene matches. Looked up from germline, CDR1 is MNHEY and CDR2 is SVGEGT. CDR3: CASVAGGFQETQYF. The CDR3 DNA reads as TGTGCCAGCGTAGCGGGGGGGTTCCAAGAGACCCAGTACTTC.

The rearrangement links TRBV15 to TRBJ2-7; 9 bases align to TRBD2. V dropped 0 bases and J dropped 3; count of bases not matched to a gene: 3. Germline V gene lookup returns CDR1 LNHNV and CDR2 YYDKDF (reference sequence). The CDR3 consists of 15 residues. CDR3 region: CATSRDRLAVYEQYF. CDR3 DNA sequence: TGTGCCACCAGCAGAGACCGACTAGCGGTCTACGAGCAGTACTTC.

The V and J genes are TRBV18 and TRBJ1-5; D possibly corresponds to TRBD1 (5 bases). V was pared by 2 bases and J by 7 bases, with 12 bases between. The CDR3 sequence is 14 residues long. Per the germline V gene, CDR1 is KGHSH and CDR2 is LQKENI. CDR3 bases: TGTGCCAGCTCACCAGGGTACGGGGGACAGCCCCAGCATTTT. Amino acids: CASSPGYGGQPQHF.

The CDR3 loop is CASKFDRTGGRKADTQYF. Written as DNA, the CDR3 is TGTGCCAGCAAGTTTGACCGGACAGGGGGCAGAAAGGCAGATACGCAGTATTTT. The genes are TRBV27 and TRBJ2-3; TRBD1 agrees at 11 bases. CDR1 is MNHEY and CDR2 is SMNVEV in the germline V gene (reference sequence). CDR3 length equals 18 residues. V was clipped by 7 bases and J by 4 bases; unmatched bases: 16.

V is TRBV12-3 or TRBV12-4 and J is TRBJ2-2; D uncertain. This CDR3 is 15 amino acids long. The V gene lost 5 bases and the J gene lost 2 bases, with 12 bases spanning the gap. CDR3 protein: CASSPGQANTGELFF. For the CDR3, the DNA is TGTGCCAGCAGTCCCGGGCAGGCAAACACCGGGGAGCTGTTTTTT.

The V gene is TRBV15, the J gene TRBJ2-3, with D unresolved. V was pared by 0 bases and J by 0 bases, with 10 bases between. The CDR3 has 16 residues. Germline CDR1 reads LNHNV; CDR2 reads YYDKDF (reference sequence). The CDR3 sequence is CATSRDLATSTDTQYF. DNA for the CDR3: TGTGCCACCAGCAGAGATCTCGCAACTAGCACAGATACGCAGTATTTT.

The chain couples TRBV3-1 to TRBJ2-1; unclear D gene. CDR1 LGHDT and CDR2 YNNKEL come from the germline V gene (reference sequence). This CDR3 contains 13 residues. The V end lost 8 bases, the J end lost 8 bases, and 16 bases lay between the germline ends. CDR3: CASGTFLPHEQFF. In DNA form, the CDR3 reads TGTGCCAGCGGTACTTTCCTCCCCCATGAGCAGTTCTTC.

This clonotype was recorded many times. The CDR3 sequence is CSALPMSSYNEQFF. CDR3 DNA sequence: TGCAGCGCTCTCCCGATGAGCTCCTACAATGAGCAGTTCTTC. This chain joins TRBV29-1 and TRBJ2-1; D is uncertain. With 7 bases removed from V and 0 bases from J, the gap between germline ends came to 13 bases. This CDR3 comprises 14 residues. Germline V gene sequence: CDR1 SQVTM, CDR2 ANQGSEA.

This CDR3 is CASSLRTGHNQPQHF. The CDR3 DNA sequence: TGTGCCAGCAGCTTAAGGACAGGGCACAATCAGCCCCAGCATTTT. The V and J genes are TRBV7-2 and TRBJ1-5, with TRBD1 identical over 8 bases. There are 15 residues in the CDR3. The V gene end was trimmed by 2 bases and the J gene end by 3 bases; junction bases not matched to a gene: 3. Germline CDR1 is SGHTA and CDR2 is FQGNSA.

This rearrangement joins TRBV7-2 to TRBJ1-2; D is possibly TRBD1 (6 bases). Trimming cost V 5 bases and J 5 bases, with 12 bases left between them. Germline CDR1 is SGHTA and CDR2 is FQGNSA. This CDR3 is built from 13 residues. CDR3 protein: CASSAGQSYGYTF. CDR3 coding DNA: TGTGCCAGCAGCGCCGGACAGTCTTATGGCTACACCTTC. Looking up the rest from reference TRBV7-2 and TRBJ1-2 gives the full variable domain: GAGVSQSPSNKVTEKGKDVELRCDPISGHTALYWYRQSLGQGLEFLIYFQGNSAPDKSGLPSDRFSAERTGGSVSTLTIQRTQQEDSAVYLCASSAGQSYGYTFGSGTRLTVV.

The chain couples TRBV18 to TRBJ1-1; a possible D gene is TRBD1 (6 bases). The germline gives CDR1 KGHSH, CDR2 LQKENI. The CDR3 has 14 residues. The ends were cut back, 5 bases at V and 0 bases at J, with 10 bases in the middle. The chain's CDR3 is CASSTGALNTEAFF. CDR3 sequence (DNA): TGTGCCAGCTCAACGGGGGCCTTGAACACTGAAGCTTTCTTT.

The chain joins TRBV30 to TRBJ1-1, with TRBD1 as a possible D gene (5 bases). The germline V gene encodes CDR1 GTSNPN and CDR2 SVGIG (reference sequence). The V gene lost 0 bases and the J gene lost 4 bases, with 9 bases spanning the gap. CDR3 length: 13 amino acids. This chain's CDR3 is CAWSVSQGTEAFF. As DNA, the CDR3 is TGTGCCTGGAGTGTCTCGCAGGGCACTGAAGCTTTCTTT.

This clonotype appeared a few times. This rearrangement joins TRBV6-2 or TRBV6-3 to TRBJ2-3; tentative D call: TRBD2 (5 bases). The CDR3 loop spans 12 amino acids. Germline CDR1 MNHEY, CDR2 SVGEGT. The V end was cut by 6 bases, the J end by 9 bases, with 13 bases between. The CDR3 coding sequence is TGTGCCAGCAGGACCGAGCGGATCACGCAGTATTTT. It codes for CASRTERITQYF.

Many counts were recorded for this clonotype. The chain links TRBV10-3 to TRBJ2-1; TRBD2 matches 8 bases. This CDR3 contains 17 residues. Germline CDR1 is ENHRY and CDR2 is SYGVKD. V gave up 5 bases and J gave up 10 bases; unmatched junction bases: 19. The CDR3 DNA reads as TGTGCCATCAGTACAGGACTAGTTAACGGGGGGGCAGAGGAGCAGTTCTTC. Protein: CAISTGLVNGGAEEQFF.

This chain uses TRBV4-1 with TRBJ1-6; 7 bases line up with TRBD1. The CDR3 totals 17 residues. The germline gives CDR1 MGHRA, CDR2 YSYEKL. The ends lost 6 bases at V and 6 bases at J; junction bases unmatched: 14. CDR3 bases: TGCGCCAGCAGGTTCCAAGAGAGGGGGCGGGTTAATTCACCCCTCCACTTT. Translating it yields CASRFQERGRVNSPLHF.

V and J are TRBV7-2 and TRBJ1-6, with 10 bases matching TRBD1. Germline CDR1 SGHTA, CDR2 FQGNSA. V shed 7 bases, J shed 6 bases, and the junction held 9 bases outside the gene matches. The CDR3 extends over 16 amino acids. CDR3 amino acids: CASNLGGTGANSPLHF. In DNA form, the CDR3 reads TGTGCCAGCAACCTTGGGGGGACAGGGGCTAATTCACCCCTCCACTTT. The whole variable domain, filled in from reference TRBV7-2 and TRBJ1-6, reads GAGVSQSPSNKVTEKGKDVELRCDPISGHTALYWYRQSLGQGLEFLIYFQGNSAPDKSGLPSDRFSAERTGGSVSTLTIQRTQQEDSAVYLCASNLGGTGANSPLHFGNGTRLTVT.

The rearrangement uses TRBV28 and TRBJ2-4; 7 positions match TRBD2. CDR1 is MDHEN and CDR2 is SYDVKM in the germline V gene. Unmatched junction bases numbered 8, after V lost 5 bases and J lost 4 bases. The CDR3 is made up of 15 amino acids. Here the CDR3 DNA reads TGTGCCAGCAGTCTGGGGGGGAGCTGGAAAAACATTCAGTACTTC. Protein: CASSLGGSWKNIQYF.

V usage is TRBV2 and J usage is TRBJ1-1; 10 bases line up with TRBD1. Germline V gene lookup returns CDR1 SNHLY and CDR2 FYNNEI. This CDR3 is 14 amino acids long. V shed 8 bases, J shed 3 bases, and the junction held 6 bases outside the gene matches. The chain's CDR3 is CASRDRGRDTEAFF. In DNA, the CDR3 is TGTGCCAGCCGGGACAGGGGACGGGACACTGAAGCTTTCTTT.

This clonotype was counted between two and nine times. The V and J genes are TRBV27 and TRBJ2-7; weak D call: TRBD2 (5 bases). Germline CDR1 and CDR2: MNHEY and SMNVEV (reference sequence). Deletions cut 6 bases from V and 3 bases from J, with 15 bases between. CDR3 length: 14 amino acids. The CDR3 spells CASSRGFRDYEQYF. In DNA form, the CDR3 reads TGTGCCAGCAGCCGCGGATTCCGGGACTACGAGCAGTACTTC.

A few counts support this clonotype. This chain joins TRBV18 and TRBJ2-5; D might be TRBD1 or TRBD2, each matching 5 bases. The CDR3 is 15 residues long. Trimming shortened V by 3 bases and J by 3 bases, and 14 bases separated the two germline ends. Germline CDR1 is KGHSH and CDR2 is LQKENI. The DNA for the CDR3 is TGTGCCAGCTCACCCCCGGGACCCACAAAAGAGACCCAGTACTTC. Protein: CASSPPGPTKETQYF.

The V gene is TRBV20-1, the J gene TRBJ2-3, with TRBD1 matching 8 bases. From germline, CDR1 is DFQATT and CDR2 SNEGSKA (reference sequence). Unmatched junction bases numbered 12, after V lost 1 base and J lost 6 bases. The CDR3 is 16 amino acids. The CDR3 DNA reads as TGCAGTGCTAGAGGGCTCGGGACAGGTGCCTTGGATACGCAGTATTTT. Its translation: CSARGLGTGALDTQYF.